The 2 T cell receptor beta chains presented below share a single source sample, sequenced in a study of blood T cell repertoires in COVID-19. The assay was immunoSEQ multiplex PCR, and TCRdb's table has in-frame clones only and misses some. The sample includes around 220,000 clones, about 86% seen only once; the top ten take about 9.4%. Material: peripheral blood. The receptors were gathered from a woman aged 45 to 65 with COVID-19, enrolled during active disease.

The chain carries TRBV27 and TRBJ1-6, with 8 bases identical to TRBD1. V was clipped by 5 bases and J by 9 bases; unmatched bases: 9. CDR1 is MNHEY, CDR2 SMNVEV, per germline (reference sequence). The CDR3 is 15 amino acids. In nucleotides, the CDR3 is TGTGCCAGCAGTAGGACAGGGTCCGGGAGTTCACCCCTCCACTTT. Protein product: CASSRTGSGSSPLHF.

CDR3 sequence: CASSLRGDYGYTF. The DNA of the CDR3 is TGTGCCAGCAGCTTGAGGGGTGACTATGGCTACACCTTC. V is TRBV5-5 and J is TRBJ1-2; possible D gene TRBD1, 5 bases. V was pared by 1 base and J by 3 bases, with 7 bases between. Germline CDR1 and CDR2: SGHKS and YYEKEE (reference sequence). The CDR3 length is 13 residues.